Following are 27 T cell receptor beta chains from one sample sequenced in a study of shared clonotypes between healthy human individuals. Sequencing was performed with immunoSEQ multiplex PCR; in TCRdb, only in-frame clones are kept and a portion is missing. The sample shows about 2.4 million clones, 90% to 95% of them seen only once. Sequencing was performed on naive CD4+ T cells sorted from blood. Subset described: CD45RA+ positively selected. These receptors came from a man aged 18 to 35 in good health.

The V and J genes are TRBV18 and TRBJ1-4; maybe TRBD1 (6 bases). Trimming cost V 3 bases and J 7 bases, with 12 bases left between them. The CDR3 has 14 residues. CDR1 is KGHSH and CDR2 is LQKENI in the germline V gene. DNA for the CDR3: TGTGCCAGCTCACCGCGGGACACGGGTGAAAAACTGTTTTTT. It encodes CASSPRDTGEKLFF. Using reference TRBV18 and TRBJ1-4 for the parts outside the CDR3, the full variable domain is NAGVMQNPRHLVRRRGQEARLRCSPMKGHSHVYWYRQLPEEGLKFMVYLQKENIIDESGMPKERFSAEFPKEGPSILRIQQVVRGDSAAYFCASSPRDTGEKLFFGSGTQLSVL.

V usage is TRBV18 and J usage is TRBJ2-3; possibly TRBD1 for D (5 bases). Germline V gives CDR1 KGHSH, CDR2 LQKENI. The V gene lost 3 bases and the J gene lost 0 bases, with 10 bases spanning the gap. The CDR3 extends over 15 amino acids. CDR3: CASSPRQPSTDTQYF. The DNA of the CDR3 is TGTGCCAGCTCACCTCGACAGCCGAGCACAGATACGCAGTATTTT.

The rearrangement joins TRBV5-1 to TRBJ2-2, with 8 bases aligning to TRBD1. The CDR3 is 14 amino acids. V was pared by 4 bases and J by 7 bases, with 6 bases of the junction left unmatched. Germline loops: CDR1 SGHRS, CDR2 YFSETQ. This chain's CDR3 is CASSGGQGVGELFF. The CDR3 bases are TGCGCCAGCAGCGGAGGACAGGGCGTCGGGGAGCTGTTTTTT.

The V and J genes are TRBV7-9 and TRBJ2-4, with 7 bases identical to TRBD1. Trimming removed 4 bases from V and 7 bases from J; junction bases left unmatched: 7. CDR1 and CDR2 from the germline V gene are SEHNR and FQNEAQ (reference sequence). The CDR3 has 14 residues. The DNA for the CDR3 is TGTGCCAGCAGCTCACAGGGGCCTGATAACATTCAGTACTTC. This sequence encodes CASSSQGPDNIQYF.

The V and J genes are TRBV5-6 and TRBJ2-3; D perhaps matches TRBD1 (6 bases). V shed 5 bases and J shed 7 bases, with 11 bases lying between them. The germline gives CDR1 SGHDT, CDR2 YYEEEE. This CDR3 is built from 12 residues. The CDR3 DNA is TGTGCCAGCAGGGGGGCCTTTAATACGCAGTATTTT. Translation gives CASRGAFNTQYF.

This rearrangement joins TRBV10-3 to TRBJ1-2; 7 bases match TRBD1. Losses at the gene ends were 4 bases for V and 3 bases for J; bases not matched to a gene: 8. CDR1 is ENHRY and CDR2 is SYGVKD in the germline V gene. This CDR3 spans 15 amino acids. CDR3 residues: CAISVGQGGYYGYTF. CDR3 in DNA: TGTGCCATCAGTGTGGGGCAGGGGGGATACTATGGCTACACCTTC.

CDR3 in amino acids: CAGRRRGADGYTF. The CDR3 DNA sequence: TGTGCCGGTCGAAGGCGCGGGGCTGACGGCTACACCTTC. The chain couples TRBV5-4 to TRBJ1-2, with D maybe TRBD1 (5 bases). The ends were cut back, 10 bases at V and 8 bases at J, with 21 bases in the middle. The germline V gene encodes CDR1 SGHNT and CDR2 YYREEE (reference sequence). The CDR3 covers 13 residues.

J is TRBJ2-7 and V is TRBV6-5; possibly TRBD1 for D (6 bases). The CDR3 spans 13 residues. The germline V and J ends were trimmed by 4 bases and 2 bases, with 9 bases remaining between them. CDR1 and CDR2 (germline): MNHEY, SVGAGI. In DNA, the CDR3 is TGTGCCAGCAGTTTTCGGGACACCTACGAGCAGTACTTC. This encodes CASSFRDTYEQYF.

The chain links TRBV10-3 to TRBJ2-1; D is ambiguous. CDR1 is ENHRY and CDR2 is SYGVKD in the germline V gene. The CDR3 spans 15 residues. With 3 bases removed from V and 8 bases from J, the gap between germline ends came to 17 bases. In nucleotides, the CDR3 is TGTGCCATCAGTGATATGGCTAAGACACCGGATGAGCAGTTCTTC. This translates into CAISDMAKTPDEQFF.

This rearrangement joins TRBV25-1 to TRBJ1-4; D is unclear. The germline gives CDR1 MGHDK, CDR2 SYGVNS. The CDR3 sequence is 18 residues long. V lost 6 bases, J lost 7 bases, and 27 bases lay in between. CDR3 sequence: CASSETPPHSVLVEKLFF. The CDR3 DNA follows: TGTGCCAGCAGCGAGACCCCCCCTCACAGTGTGCTTGTTGAAAAACTGTTTTTT.

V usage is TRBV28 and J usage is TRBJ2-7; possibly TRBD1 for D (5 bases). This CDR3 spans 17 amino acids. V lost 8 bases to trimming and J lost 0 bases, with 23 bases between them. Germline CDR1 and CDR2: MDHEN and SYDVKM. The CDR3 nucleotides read TGTGCCAGCGGACCATCCCCCCCGAGACAGAGCTCCTACGAGCAGTACTTC. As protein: CASGPSPPRQSSYEQYF.

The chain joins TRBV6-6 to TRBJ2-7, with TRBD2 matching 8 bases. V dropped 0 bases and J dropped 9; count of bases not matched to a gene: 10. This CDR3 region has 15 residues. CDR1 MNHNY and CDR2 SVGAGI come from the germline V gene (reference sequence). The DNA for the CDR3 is TGTGCCAGCAGTTACTCTAGCGGGGAGACGTCTTGGCAGTACTTC. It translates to CASSYSSGETSWQYF.

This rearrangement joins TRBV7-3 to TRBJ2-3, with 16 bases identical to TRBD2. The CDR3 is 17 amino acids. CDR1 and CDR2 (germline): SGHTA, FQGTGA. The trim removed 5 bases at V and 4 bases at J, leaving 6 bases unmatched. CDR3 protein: CASSLGLAGGPSDTQYF. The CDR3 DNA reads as TGTGCCAGCAGCCTGGGACTAGCGGGGGGGCCTTCAGATACGCAGTATTTT.

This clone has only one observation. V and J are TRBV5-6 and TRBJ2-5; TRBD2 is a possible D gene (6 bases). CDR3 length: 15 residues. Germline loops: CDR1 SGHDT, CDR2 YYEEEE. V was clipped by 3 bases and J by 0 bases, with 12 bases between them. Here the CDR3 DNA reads TGTGCCAGCAGCTCCGGGACTCCGTACCAAGAGACCCAGTACTTC. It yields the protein CASSSGTPYQETQYF.

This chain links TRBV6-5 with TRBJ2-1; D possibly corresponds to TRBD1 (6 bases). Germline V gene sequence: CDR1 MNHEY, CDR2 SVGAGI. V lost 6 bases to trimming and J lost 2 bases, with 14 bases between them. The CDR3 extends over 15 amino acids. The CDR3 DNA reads TGTGCCAGCAGGCGACTACAGGGCACCTACAATGAGCAGTTCTTC. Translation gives CASRRLQGTYNEQFF.

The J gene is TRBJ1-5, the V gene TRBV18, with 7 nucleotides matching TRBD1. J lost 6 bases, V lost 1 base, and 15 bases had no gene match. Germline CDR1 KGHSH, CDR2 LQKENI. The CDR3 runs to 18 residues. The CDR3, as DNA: TGTGCCAGCTCACCACAGGGGGCTGATGTATTAGGGGGTCAGCCCCAGCATTTT. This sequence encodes CASSPQGADVLGGQPQHF.

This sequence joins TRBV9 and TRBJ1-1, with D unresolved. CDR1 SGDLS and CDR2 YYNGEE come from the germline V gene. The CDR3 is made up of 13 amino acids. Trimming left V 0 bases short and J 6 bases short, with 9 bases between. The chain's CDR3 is CASSVDLISEAFF. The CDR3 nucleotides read TGTGCCAGCAGCGTAGACCTGATTTCTGAAGCTTTCTTT. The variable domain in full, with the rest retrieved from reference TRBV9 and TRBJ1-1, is DSGVTQTPKHLITATGQRVTLRCSPRSGDLSVYWYQQSLDQGLQFLIQYYNGEERAKGNILERFSAQQFPDLHSELNLSSLELGDSALYFCASSVDLISEAFFGQGTRLTVV.

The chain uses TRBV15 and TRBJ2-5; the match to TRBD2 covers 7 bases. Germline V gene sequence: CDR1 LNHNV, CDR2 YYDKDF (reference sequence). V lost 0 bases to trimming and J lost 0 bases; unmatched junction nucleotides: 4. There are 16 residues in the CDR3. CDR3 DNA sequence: TGTGCCACCAGCAGAGATGGGCTAGCGGACCAAGAGACCCAGTACTTC. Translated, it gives CATSRDGLADQETQYF.

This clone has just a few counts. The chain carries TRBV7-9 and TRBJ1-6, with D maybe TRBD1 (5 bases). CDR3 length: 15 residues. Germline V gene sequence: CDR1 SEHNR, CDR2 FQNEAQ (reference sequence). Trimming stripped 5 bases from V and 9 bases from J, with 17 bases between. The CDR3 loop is CASSPEGTVGSPLHF. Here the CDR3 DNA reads TGTGCCAGCAGCCCCGAGGGGACCGTTGGTTCACCCCTCCACTTT. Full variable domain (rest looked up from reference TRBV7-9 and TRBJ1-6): DTGVSQNPRHKITKRGQNVTFRCDPISEHNRLYWYRQTLGQGPEFLTYFQNEAQLEKSRLLSDRFSAERPKGSFSTLEIQRTEQGDSAMYLCASSPEGTVGSPLHFGNGTRLTVT.

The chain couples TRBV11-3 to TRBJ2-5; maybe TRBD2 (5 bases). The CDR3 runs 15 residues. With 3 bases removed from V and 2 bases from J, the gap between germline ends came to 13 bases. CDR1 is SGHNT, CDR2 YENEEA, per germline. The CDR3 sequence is CASSLGIGEQETQYF. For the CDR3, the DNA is TGTGCCAGCAGCTTGGGTATCGGGGAGCAAGAGACCCAGTACTTC.

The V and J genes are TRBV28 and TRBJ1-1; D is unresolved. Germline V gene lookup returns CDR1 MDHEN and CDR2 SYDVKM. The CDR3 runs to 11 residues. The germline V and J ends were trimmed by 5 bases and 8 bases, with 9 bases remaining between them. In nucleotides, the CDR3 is TGTGCCAGCAGTCGACGGGGAGAAGCTTTCTTT. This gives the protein CASSRRGEAFF.

The chain's CDR3 is CASSVNRERSPLHF. The CDR3 DNA sequence: TGTGCCAGTAGTGTAAACAGGGAACGTTCACCCCTCCACTTT. The gene calls are TRBV19 and TRBJ1-6, with D possibly TRBD1 on 6 matching bases. Germline V gives CDR1 LNHDA, CDR2 SQIVND (reference sequence). CDR3 length: 14 amino acids. Trimming removed 5 bases at V and 9 bases at J, with 14 bases between.

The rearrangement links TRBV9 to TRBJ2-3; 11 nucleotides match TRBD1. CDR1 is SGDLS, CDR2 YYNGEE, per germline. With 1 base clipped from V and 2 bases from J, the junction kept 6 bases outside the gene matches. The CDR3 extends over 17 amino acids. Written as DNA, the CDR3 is TGTGCCAGCAGCGTATTCGGGACAGGGGGATACACAGATACGCAGTATTTT. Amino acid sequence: CASSVFGTGGYTDTQYF. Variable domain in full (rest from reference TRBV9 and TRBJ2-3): DSGVTQTPKHLITATGQRVTLRCSPRSGDLSVYWYQQSLDQGLQFLIQYYNGEERAKGNILERFSAQQFPDLHSELNLSSLELGDSALYFCASSVFGTGGYTDTQYFGPGTRLTVL.

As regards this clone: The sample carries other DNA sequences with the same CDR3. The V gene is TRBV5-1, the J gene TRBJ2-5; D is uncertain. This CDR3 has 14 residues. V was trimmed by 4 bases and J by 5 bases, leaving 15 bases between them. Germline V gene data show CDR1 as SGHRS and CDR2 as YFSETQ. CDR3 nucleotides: TGCGCCAGCAGCCGCGGTGGGGTAGGCGAGACCCAGTACTTC. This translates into CASSRGGVGETQYF. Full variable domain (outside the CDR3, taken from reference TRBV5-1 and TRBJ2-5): KAGVTQTPRYLIKTRGQQVTLSCSPISGHRSVSWYQQTPGQGLQFLFEYFSETQRNKGNFPGRFSGRQFSNSRSEMNVSTLELGDSALYLCASSRGGVGETQYFGPGTRLLVL.

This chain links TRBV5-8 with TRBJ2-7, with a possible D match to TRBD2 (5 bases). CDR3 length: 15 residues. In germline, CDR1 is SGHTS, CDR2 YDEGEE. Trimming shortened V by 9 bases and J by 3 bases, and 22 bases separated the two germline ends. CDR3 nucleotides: TGTGCCAATCAGGCGAGGGCGTCCTCCTTCTACGAGCAGTACTTC. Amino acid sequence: CANQARASSFYEQYF.

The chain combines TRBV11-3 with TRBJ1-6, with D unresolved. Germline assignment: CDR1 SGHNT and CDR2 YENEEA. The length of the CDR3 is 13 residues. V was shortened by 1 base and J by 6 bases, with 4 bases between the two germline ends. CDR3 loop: CASSLVGNSPLHF. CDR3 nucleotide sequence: TGTGCCAGCAGCTTAGTTGGTAATTCACCCCTCCACTTT.

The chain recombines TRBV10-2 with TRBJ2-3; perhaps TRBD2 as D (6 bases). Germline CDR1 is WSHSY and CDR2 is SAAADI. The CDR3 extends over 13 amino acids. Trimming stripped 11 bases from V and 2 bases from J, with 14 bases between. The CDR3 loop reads CASLAGHTDTQYF. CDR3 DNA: TGCGCCTCCCTGGCGGGGCACACAGATACGCAGTATTTT.